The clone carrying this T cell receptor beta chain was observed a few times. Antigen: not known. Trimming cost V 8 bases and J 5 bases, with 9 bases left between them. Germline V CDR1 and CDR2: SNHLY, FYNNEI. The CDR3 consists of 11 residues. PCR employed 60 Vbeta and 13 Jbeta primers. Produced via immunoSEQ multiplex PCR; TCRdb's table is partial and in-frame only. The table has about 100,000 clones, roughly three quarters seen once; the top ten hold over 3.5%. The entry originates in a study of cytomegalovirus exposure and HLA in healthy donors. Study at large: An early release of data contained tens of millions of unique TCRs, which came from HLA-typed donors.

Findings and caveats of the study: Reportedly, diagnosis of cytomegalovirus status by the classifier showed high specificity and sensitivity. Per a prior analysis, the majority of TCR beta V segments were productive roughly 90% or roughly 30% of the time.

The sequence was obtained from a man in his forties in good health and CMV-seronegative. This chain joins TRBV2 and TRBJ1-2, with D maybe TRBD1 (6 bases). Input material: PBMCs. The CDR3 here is CASSGAYGYTF. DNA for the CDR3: TGTGCCAGCTCAGGGGCGTATGGCTACACCTTC.